The clone carrying this T cell receptor (beta chain) was observed a single time. What the recovered Cohort 3 donors had was two negative PCRs, clearance, or symptom resolution. This sample was taken from a study of blood T cell repertoires in COVID-19. Original analysis: Reference gene primer amplification in the assay estimated nucleated cell counts. Sequencing was performed with immunoSEQ multiplex PCR; in TCRdb, only in-frame clones are kept and a portion is missing. From that table come the V and J calls and clone size; the DNA was used to work out D and trimming. The profile covers a few hundred thousand clones, with approximately 89% appearing a single time and about 5% taken by the ten largest. V shed 0 bases, J shed 2 bases, and the junction held 5 bases outside the gene matches. The germline gives CDR1 LNHDA, CDR2 SQIVND (reference sequence). The CDR3 covers 17 residues.

What was sequenced was PBMCs or T cells enriched from blood (not recorded which). The J gene is TRBJ1-5, the V gene TRBV19, with 9 bases aligning to TRBD1. The TCR comes from a man between 25 and 39 years old who had recovered from COVID-19. The CDR3 spells CASSIDLRTGGNQPQHF. CDR3 DNA sequence: TGTGCCAGTAGTATAGATCTTCGGACAGGGGGCAATCAGCCCCAGCATTTT.